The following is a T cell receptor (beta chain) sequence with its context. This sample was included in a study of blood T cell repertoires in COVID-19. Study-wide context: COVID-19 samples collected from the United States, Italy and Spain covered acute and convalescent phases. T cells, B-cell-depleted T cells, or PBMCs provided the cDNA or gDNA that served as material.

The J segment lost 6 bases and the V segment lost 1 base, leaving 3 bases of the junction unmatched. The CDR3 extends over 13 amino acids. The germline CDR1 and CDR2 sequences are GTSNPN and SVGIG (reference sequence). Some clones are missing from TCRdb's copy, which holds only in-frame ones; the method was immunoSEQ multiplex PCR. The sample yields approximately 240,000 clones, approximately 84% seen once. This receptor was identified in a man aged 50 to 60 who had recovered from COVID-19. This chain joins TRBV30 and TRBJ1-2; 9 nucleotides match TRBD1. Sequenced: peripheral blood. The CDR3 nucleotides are TGTGCCTGGAGTGGACAGGGGGGCGATGGCTACACCTTC. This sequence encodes CAWSGQGGDGYTF.